Below, one T cell receptor beta chain is given with its context. This clonotype was found many times. Its antigen is unknown. Qualities for individual bases were not recorded, and no much larger clone is one base off. The sample comes from a study of breast tumors, draining lymph nodes, adjacent tissues (dated by TCRdb to the mid-2010s). Turning to the overall study: TCR beta repertoires were compared across tumor, adjacent nontumor tissue and axillary lymph nodes obtained from breast cancer patients. In human breast cancer, the study set out to assess how tumor, surrounding tissue and draining lymph node repertoires relate to one another and whether T cells might be exchanged between them. Study-level results and caveats: The study presented the conclusion that tumor T cells originate in lymph nodes as consistent with a hypothesis, not as something directly demonstrated. Tumors showed preferential V and J gene usage, and their T-cell repertoire diversity fell below that of lymph nodes yet above that of nontumor tissue. A scenario in which most tumor T cells derive from the lymph node and then expand within tumor tissue was judged to be consistent with the data. Tumor and nontumor tissue repertoires were significantly more similar in luminal-like than in basal-like breast cancer.

The CDR1 and CDR2 encoded by the germline V gene (reference sequence) are SEHNR and FQNEAQ. The CDR3, cysteine through phenylalanine, is 14 amino acids long. Solely the CDR3 DNA is kept, with 42 bases framed from the first base. V is pared back by 4 bases and J by 6 bases, with 14 bases lying between the germline termini. The axillary draining lymph nodes of breast cancer patients were the source of the lymph node samples. These reads were obtained on an Illumina HiSeq 2000. Multiplex PCR amplification was used to generate the TCR beta chain libraries. High-throughput sequencing was used to analyze the amplified TCR beta chain products. TCRdb applied fastp at Q25 and MiXCR to the public reads, then kept only in-frame beta chains. Identical CDR3 proteins give one entry, which carries the most common genes and DNA. The sample table contains 180,000 or so distinct CDR3 sequences; only one count was recorded for more than 25% of them. The ten largest account for around 4% of the sample.

This clonotype was obtained from a female donor with breast cancer. Some clones in this sample may be carry-over from other donors' samples. Here the chain combines TRBV7-9 and TRBJ2-3; TRBD2 is a weak D gene call, 5 bases matching. The specimen was axillary lymph node tissue. Read as DNA, the sequence is TGTGCCAGCAGCTCGGGCGTCGGGGTCGATACGCAGTATTTT. This encodes CASSSGVGVDTQYF.